The entry that follows covers one TCR beta chain sequence. The target antigen is unknown. This sample stems from a study of cytomegalovirus exposure and HLA in healthy donors. The CDR3 is 17 residues long. V shed 6 bases and J 5 bases; nucleotides not matched to a gene: 16. CDR1 and CDR2 (germline): KGHSH, LQKENI. General study points: Diagnosis of cytomegalovirus status made by the classifier reportedly showed high specificity and sensitivity. Later on, a genetic analysis was performed. It linked a missense variant in DCLRE1C with V- and J-gene trimming of TCR beta. Presence/absence analyses assumed roughly uniform sequencing depth across donors, which may not hold.

13 Jbeta primers and 60 Vbeta primers were used for the PCR. Measured with immunoSEQ multiplex PCR; TCRdb has only the in-frame clones, and not every one. This table has around 150,000 clones, about 80% appearing once. The sample taken for sequencing was PBMCs. The J gene is TRBJ2-5, the V gene TRBV18; TRBD2 matches at 9 bases. The receptor's source is a man aged 18 to 30 in good health and CMV-seropositive. The CDR3 sequence: CASSPTSGLAGRETQYF. The CDR3 DNA reads TGTGCCAGCTCTCCAACCTCGGGGCTAGCGGGAAGGGAGACCCAGTACTTC.